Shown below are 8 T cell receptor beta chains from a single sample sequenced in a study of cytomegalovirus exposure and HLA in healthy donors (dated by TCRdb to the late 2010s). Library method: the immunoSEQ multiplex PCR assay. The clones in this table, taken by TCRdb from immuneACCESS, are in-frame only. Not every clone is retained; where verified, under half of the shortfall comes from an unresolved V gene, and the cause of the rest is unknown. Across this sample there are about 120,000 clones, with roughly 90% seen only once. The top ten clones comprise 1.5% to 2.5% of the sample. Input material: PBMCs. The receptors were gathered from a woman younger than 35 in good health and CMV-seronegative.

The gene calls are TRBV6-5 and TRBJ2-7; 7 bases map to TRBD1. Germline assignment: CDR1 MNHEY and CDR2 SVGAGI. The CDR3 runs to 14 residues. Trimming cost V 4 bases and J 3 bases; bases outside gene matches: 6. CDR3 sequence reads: CASSSGQLDYEQYF. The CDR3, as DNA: TGTGCCAGCAGTTCGGGACAGCTTGACTACGAGCAGTACTTC.

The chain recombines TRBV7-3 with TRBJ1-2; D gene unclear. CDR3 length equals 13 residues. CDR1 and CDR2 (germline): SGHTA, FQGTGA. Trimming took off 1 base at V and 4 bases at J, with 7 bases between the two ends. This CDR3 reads CASSLSGGYGYTF. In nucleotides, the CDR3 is TGTGCCAGCAGCTTAAGTGGCGGCTATGGCTACACCTTC.

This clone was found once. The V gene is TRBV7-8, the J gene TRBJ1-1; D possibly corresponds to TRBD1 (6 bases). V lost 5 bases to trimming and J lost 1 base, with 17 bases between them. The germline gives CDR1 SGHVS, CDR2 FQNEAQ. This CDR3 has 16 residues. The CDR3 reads CASSILHRVANTEAFF. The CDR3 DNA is TGTGCCAGCAGCATACTACACAGGGTCGCGAACACTGAAGCTTTCTTT.

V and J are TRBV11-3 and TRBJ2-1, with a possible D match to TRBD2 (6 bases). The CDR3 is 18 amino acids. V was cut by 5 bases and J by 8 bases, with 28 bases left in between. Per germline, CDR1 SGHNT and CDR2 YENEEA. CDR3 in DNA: TGTGCCAGCAGCCCCCGCACCCCGGGACTTCCTTCATTAGATGAGCAGTTCTTC. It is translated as CASSPRTPGLPSLDEQFF.

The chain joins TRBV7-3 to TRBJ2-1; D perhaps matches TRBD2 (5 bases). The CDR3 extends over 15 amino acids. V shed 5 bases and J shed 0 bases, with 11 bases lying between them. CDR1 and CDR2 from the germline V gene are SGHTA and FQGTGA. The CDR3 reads CASSPRALSYNEQFF. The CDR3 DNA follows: TGTGCCAGCAGCCCGCGGGCCCTCTCCTACAATGAGCAGTTCTTC.

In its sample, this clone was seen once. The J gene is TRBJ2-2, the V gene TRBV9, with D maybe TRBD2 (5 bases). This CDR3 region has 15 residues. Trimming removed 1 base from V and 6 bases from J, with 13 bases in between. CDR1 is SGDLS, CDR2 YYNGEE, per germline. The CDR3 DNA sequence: TGTGCCAGCAGCGTACAAAGCGGAGGTGCCGGGGAGCTGTTTTTT. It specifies CASSVQSGGAGELFF.

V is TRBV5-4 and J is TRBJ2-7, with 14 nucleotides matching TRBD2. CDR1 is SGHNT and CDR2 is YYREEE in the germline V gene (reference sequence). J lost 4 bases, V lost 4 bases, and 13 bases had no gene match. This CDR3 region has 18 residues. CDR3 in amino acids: CASSLQRLAGGSTYEQYF. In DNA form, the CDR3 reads TGTGCCAGCAGCCTCCAGAGACTAGCGGGAGGGAGCACATACGAGCAGTACTTC.

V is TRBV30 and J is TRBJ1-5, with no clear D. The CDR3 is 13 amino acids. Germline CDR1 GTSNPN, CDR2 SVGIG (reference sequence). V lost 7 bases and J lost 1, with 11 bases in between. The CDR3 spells CASSLQSNQPQHF. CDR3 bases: TGTGCCTCCTCCCTACAGAGCAATCAGCCCCAGCATTTT.